A selection of T cell receptor beta chains follows, all from one sample in a study of T cells expressing NK-cell markers. From its re-call of the 5' RACE reads, TCRdb lists each CDR3 protein once, without DNA. Here the sample table reports about 160,000 distinct CDR3 sequences. Material: blood T cells: a sorted CD56 or NKG2C T cell subset, CD4+ or CD8+ T cells, or bulk PBMC T cells (not recorded which). Receptor source: a woman aged 18-70 years in good health. Both conserved end residues are part of each CDR3.

J gene,V gene,CDR3 protein
TRBJ2-7,TRBV25-1,CASSGVDRAPYEQYF
TRBJ1-2,TRBV7-2,CASSLNNRAYGYTF
TRBJ2-7,TRBV12-3/TRBV12-4,CASSLVSGLSSYEQYF
TRBJ1-1,TRBV29-1,CSVDQGGMNTEAFF
TRBJ2-7,TRBV6-2/TRBV6-3,CASGTGNSYEQYF
TRBJ2-1,TRBV9,CASSVGSGLAGADNEQFF
TRBJ2-5,TRBV2,CASSDLEQETQYF
TRBJ1-5,TRBV24-1,CATSDSQGNQPQHF
TRBJ2-4,TRBV13,CASSPGPYANIQYF
TRBJ1-2,TRBV5-5,CASRLGVNYGYTF
TRBJ2-5,TRBV4-2,CASNQGLGQEATQYF
TRBJ2-7,TRBV7-3,CASSIGGRAGEQYF
TRBJ2-5,TRBV9,CASSVAPLAGETQYF
TRBJ2-2,TRBV5-1,CASSNGLGLAEPGELFF
TRBJ2-2,TRBV28,CASKDRKNTGELFF
TRBJ1-3,TRBV2,CASTQGASGNTIYF